This T cell receptor beta chain was recorded in a study of regulatory T cells in long-lasting Graves disease. Sample time point: newly diagnosed GD, antithyroid drugs for less than 3 months. The authors made the TCR library using RNA they extracted from PBMCs. Study outcomes and limitations: Whereas more than 950 public clonotypes were shared by new patients, persistent patients shared more, at some 2,500. Patients with persistent disease showed a bias toward TRBV28, TRBJ1-2 and TRBJ2-5.

The CDR3 spans 14 residues. The ends lost 7 bases at V and 4 bases at J; junction bases unmatched: 9. Germline V gene sequence: CDR1 GTSNPN, CDR2 SVGIG (reference sequence). As concerns this clonotype: Its cognate antigen is unknown.

iRepertoire HTBI primers and Arm-PCR of CDR3 regions built TCR beta libraries. One entry per CDR3 protein, called by TCRdb with MiXCR from the multiplex PCR reads. The table includes hundreds of thousands of distinct CDR3 sequences, approximately 15% detected once. These records were also assigned to another study, of T cells in Graves' hyperthyroidism and ophthalmopathy. That investigation notes: When the TCR CDR3 underwent first-round RT-PCR, the HTBI primer set was used. Prediction of ophthalmopathy progression came a median roughly 6.7 months pre-onset.

This sequence was found in a man between 25 and 39 years old with Graves disease. Sequenced material: peripheral blood mononuclear cells (PBMCs), taken at new diagnosis, from a patient treated with antithyroid drugs. The chain is built from TRBV30 and TRBJ2-7; 11 nucleotides align to TRBD2. The CDR3 sequence: CASQYSGRAYEQYF. The CDR3 bases are TGTGCCTCACAATATAGCGGGAGGGCATACGAGCAGTACTTC.